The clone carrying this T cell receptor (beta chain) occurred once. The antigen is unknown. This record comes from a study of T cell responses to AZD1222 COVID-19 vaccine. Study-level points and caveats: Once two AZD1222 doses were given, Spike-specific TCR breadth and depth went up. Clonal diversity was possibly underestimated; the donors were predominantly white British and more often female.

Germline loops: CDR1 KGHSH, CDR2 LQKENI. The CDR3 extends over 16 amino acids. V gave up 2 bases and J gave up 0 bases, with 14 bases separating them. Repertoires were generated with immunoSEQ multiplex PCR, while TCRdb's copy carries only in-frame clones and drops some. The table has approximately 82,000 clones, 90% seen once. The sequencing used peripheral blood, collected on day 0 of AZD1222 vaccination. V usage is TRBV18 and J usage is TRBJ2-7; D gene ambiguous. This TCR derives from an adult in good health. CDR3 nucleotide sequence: TGTGCCAGCTCACCAGGGCAGTCTATGAGCTCCTACGAGCAGTACTTC. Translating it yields CASSPGQSMSSYEQYF.